The following is a T cell receptor (beta chain) sequence with its context. Its specificity is unknown. The protocol was immunoSEQ multiplex PCR, while the TCRdb copy is restricted to in-frame clones and leaves out a portion. The table records more than 45,000 clones, over 85% of them present only once. The data were obtained in a study of identifying expanded T cells in peripheral blood. Overall study results and limits: Variance in clone template counts between approximately two-week samples significantly increased with total template count across all healthy donors.

Germline V gene sequence: CDR1 SGDLS, CDR2 YYNGEE. The V gene lost 0 bases and the J gene lost 4 bases, with 11 bases spanning the gap. The CDR3 is 15 residues long. This chain uses TRBV9 with TRBJ2-1; D remains unclear. Material: blood. This sequence originates from a person aged 18 to 75 in good health. The CDR3 coding sequence is TGTGCCAGCAGCGTAGGCCAGGATCGATACAATGAGCAGTTCTTC. Protein sequence: CASSVGQDRYNEQFF.